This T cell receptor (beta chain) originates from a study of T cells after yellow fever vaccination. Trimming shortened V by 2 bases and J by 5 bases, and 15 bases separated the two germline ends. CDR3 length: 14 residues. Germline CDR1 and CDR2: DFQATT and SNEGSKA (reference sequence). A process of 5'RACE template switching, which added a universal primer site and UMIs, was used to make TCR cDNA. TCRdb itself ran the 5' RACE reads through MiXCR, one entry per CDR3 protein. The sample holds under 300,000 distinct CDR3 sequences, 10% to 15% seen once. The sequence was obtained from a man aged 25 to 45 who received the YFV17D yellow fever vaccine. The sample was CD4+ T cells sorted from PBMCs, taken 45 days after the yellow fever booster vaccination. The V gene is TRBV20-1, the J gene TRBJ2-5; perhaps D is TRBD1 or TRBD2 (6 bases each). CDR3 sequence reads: CSARLGGVGETQYF. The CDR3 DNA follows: TGCAGTGCTAGACTCGGGGGCGTCGGGGAGACCCAGTACTTC.